These 27 T cell receptor beta chains were sequenced from one sample in a study of OX40 agonist ivuxolimab in advanced cancers. Repertoires were generated with immunoSEQ multiplex PCR, while TCRdb's copy carries only in-frame clones and drops some. The table includes around 71,000 clones, roughly nine tenths detected once. The sequences come from CD4+ or CD8+ T cells sorted from blood, collected in a trial of the OX40 agonist ivuxolimab. Every receptor here comes from an adult with an advanced solid tumor such as melanoma, head and neck, liver or kidney cancer.

This chain uses TRBV29-1 with TRBJ1-1, with D unresolved. The CDR3 spans 13 residues. Germline values: CDR1 SQVTM, CDR2 ANQGSEA. Trimming removed 4 bases from V and 0 bases from J, with 9 bases in between. CDR3 coding DNA: TGCAGCGTTGTGGCCGGGATGAACACTGAAGCTTTCTTT. Residues: CSVVAGMNTEAFF.

The rearrangement links TRBV7-3 to TRBJ2-6; D not certain. The V end was cut by 5 bases, the J end by 1 base, with 6 bases between. Germline lookup yields CDR1 SGHTA and CDR2 FQGTGA. CDR3 size: 14 residues. The CDR3 DNA reads TGTGCCAGCAGCGATAAATCTGGGGCCAACGTCCTGACTTTC. It is translated as CASSDKSGANVLTF.

The chain is built from TRBV7-9 and TRBJ2-3; 9 bases fit TRBD2. J lost 4 bases, V lost 5 bases, and 16 bases had no gene match. The CDR3 consists of 18 residues. Per germline, CDR1 SEHNR and CDR2 FQNEAQ (reference sequence). This CDR3 is CASSRRTLAGDGADTQYF. The CDR3 DNA sequence: TGTGCCAGCAGCCGAAGAACCTTAGCGGGAGATGGTGCAGATACGCAGTATTTT. The full variable domain, its missing parts supplied by reference TRBV7-9 and TRBJ2-3, is DTGVSQNPRHKITKRGQNVTFRCDPISEHNRLYWYRQTLGQGPEFLTYFQNEAQLEKSRLLSDRFSAERPKGSFSTLEIQRTEQGDSAMYLCASSRRTLAGDGADTQYFGPGTRLTVL.

This chain links TRBV7-9 with TRBJ1-1; a weak D match, TRBD1 (5 bases). The length of the CDR3 is 14 residues. Germline V CDR1 and CDR2: SEHNR, FQNEAQ (reference sequence). Trimming removed 1 base at V and 8 bases at J, with 14 bases between. CDR3: CASSLEAGRAEAFF. The CDR3 coding sequence is TGTGCCAGCAGCTTAGAGGCGGGCAGGGCGGAAGCTTTCTTT. The entire variable domain, with the rest obtained from reference TRBV7-9 and TRBJ1-1, is as follows: DTGVSQNPRHKITKRGQNVTFRCDPISEHNRLYWYRQTLGQGPEFLTYFQNEAQLEKSRLLSDRFSAERPKGSFSTLEIQRTEQGDSAMYLCASSLEAGRAEAFFGQGTRLTVV.

V is TRBV4-1 and J is TRBJ2-3; 10 nucleotides align to TRBD2. The CDR3 length is 16 residues. CDR1 MGHRA and CDR2 YSYEKL come from the germline V gene. Germline trimming cut 4 bases from V and 1 base from J; bases unmatched to any gene: 5. CDR3 nucleotides: TGCGCCAGCAGCCCCGGTGGACTAGCGGGCACAGATACGCAGTATTTT. As protein: CASSPGGLAGTDTQYF.

This rearrangement joins TRBV28 to TRBJ2-7; 7 bases line up with TRBD2. The CDR3 has 14 residues. The trim removed 3 bases at V and 5 bases at J, leaving 7 bases unmatched. Germline V lookup: CDR1 MDHEN, CDR2 SYDVKM. CDR3 sequence (DNA): TGTGCCAGCAGTTTGGGGGGGTCATCCCACGAGCAGTACTTC. Amino acid sequence: CASSLGGSSHEQYF.

This chain uses TRBV2 with TRBJ2-4, with 8 bases aligning to TRBD2. CDR3 length equals 14 residues. The V segment lost 9 bases and the J segment 1 base; nucleotides outside the gene matches: 5. Germline assignment: CDR1 SNHLY and CDR2 FYNNEI. The CDR3 spells CASEAGVAKNIQYF. CDR3 nucleotide sequence: TGTGCCAGTGAAGCGGGAGTGGCCAAAAACATTCAGTACTTC. Complete variable domain (other parts from reference TRBV2 and TRBJ2-4): EPEVTQTPSHQVTQMGQEVILRCVPISNHLYFYWYRQILGQKVEFLVSFYNNEISEKSEIFDDQFSVERPDGSNFTLKIRSTKLEDSAMYFCASEAGVAKNIQYFGAGTRLSVL.

J is TRBJ1-1 and V is TRBV18; D gene unclear. Trimming pared 6 bases from V and 4 bases from J, leaving 12 bases between. Germline lookup yields CDR1 KGHSH and CDR2 LQKENI. The CDR3 totals 13 residues. The CDR3 DNA sequence: TGTGCCAGCTCGCCTATTGAAGTCACTGAAGCTTTCTTT. It is translated as CASSPIEVTEAFF.

This chain uses TRBV13 with TRBJ2-1; the D is unclear. There are 15 residues in the CDR3. Germline lookup yields CDR1 PRHDT and CDR2 FYEKMQ (reference sequence). Trimming cost V 0 bases and J 10 bases, with 16 bases left between them. In nucleotides, the CDR3 is TGTGCCAGCAGCTTAGGCCGGTACAGTTCCCAAGAGCAGTTCTTC. Protein product: CASSLGRYSSQEQFF.

V and J are TRBV7-8 and TRBJ1-2, with 7 bases lining up with TRBD1. V was clipped by 5 bases and J by 6 bases; unmatched bases: 9. Germline V gene data show CDR1 as SGHVS and CDR2 as FQNEAQ. The CDR3 totals 14 residues. This chain's CDR3 is CASSPETGYHGYTF. CDR3 in DNA: TGTGCCAGCAGCCCGGAGACAGGGTACCATGGCTACACCTTC.

The chain has TRBV27 and TRBJ2-7, with 9 bases that match TRBD1. CDR3 length: 15 residues. V gave up 5 bases and J gave up 5 bases; unmatched junction bases: 10. Germline assignment: CDR1 MNHEY and CDR2 SMNVEV (reference sequence). CDR3 DNA sequence: TGTGCCAGCAGTGAACAACAGGGGGCCGGGCACGAGCAGTACTTC. It encodes CASSEQQGAGHEQYF.

The chain is built from TRBV29-1 and TRBJ2-7, with D perhaps matching TRBD1 or TRBD2 (6 bases each). This CDR3 region has 13 residues. Trimming took off 2 bases at V and 5 bases at J, with 13 bases between the two ends. The germline gives CDR1 SQVTM, CDR2 ANQGSEA. The CDR3 loop is CSVEPTGRHEQYF. CDR3 DNA: TGCAGCGTTGAACCTACAGGGAGGCACGAGCAGTACTTC.

This chain joins TRBV7-2 and TRBJ2-7; D not resolved. The germline CDR1 and CDR2 sequences are SGHTA and FQGNSA. V lost 5 bases and J lost 5, with 16 bases in between. The CDR3 spans 14 residues. The DNA of the CDR3 is TGTGCCAGCAGCACCCGATCAACACTGCACGAGCAGTACTTC. This codes for CASSTRSTLHEQYF.

The J gene is TRBJ2-1, the V gene TRBV7-2, with D possibly matching TRBD1 (6 bases). Germline-derived CDR1 and CDR2 are SGHTA and FQGNSA. Between the trimmed V and J ends, which lost 1 base and 3 bases, there was a span of 10 bases. This CDR3 region has 15 residues. The CDR3 sequence: CASSLGQGNYNEQFF. Written as DNA, the CDR3 is TGTGCCAGCAGCTTAGGTCAGGGGAACTACAATGAGCAGTTCTTC.

This chain connects TRBV7-7 to TRBJ2-1, with 11 bases identical to TRBD2. Trimming removed 3 bases from V and 6 bases from J; junction bases left unmatched: 4. Germline V gene data show CDR1 as SSHAT and CDR2 as FNYEAQ (reference sequence). The CDR3 has 15 residues. The CDR3 loop is CASSFGLAGINEQFF. CDR3 nucleotides: TGTGCCAGCAGCTTCGGACTAGCGGGCATCAATGAGCAGTTCTTC.

The gene calls are TRBV5-1 and TRBJ2-5; no reliable D call. V lost 4 bases to trimming and J lost 1 base, with 5 bases between them. The germline gives CDR1 SGHRS, CDR2 YFSETQ. This CDR3 spans 12 amino acids. CDR3: CASSRTQETQYF. CDR3 DNA: TGCGCCAGCAGCCGGACCCAAGAGACCCAGTACTTC.

This chain connects TRBV7-2 to TRBJ2-2; a weak D match, TRBD1 (5 bases). The CDR3 spans 15 residues. Germline V gene sequence: CDR1 SGHTA, CDR2 FQGNSA. The V end lost 2 bases, the J end lost 2 bases, and 9 bases lay between the germline ends. The CDR3 loop reads CASSLNRGNTGELFF. Here the CDR3 DNA reads TGTGCCAGCAGCTTAAATAGGGGTAACACCGGGGAGCTGTTTTTT.

This clone showed up just once. The rearrangement joins TRBV28 to TRBJ1-5, with D perhaps TRBD1 (6 bases). Germline CDR1 is MDHEN and CDR2 is SYDVKM. Trimming took off 6 bases at V and 5 bases at J, with 14 bases between the two ends. CDR3 length equals 14 residues. The CDR3 region is CASSPPGADQPQHF. Written as DNA, the CDR3 is TGTGCCAGCAGCCCCCCGGGGGCCGATCAGCCCCAGCATTTT.

V gene TRBV10-3 combines with J gene TRBJ2-2, with TRBD1 matching over 7 bases. The CDR3 spans 13 residues. Germline trimming cut 6 bases from V and 6 bases from J; bases unmatched to any gene: 4. The germline V gene has CDR1 ENHRY and CDR2 SYGVKD. CDR3 sequence (DNA): TGTGCCATCAGACCGCAGGGGGCCGGGGAGCTGTTTTTT. It codes for CAIRPQGAGELFF.

The chain employs TRBV10-2 and TRBJ2-1, with TRBD2 matching over 8 bases. Germline V gene sequence: CDR1 WSHSY, CDR2 SAAADI. V shed 6 bases and J 6 bases; nucleotides not matched to a gene: 10. This CDR3 has 15 residues. The CDR3 nucleotides are TGCGCCAGCAGCCAAGTTAGCGGGATTTCCAATGAGCAGTTCTTC. Translating gives CASSQVSGISNEQFF.

The V and J genes are TRBV6-6 and TRBJ1-1, with D possibly being TRBD1 (6 bases). With 8 bases removed from V and 2 bases from J, the gap between germline ends came to 12 bases. CDR3 size: 13 residues. Germline loops: CDR1 MNHNY, CDR2 SVGAGI (reference sequence). The CDR3 here is CASGRTDNTEAFF. The CDR3 DNA reads as TGTGCCAGCGGGCGGACAGACAACACTGAAGCTTTCTTT.

V usage is TRBV2 and J usage is TRBJ2-7; 15 bases are a match to TRBD2. CDR1 is SNHLY and CDR2 is FYNNEI in the germline V gene. This CDR3 comprises 17 residues. V lost 7 bases and J lost 4; bases outside the gene matches: 11. The CDR3 reads CASILGGLAGGVYEQYF. CDR3 DNA: TGTGCCAGCATCTTAGGGGGACTAGCGGGAGGAGTTTACGAGCAGTACTTC.

CDR3 loop: CASSQGLAGGLETQYF. The DNA of the CDR3 is TGCGCCAGCAGCCAGGGACTAGCGGGAGGGCTGGAGACCCAGTACTTC. This chain joins TRBV5-1 and TRBJ2-5, with 16 nucleotides matching TRBD2. V trimming: 4 bases; J trimming: 5 bases; junction bases outside the gene matches: 5. Germline values: CDR1 SGHRS, CDR2 YFSETQ. The CDR3 covers 16 residues.

The CDR3 nucleotides are TGTGCCAGCAGCCGAAGGACTAGCGGGAAGGCCTACGAGCAGTACTTC. Protein: CASSRRTSGKAYEQYF. This chain uses TRBV7-3 with TRBJ2-7, with 12 nucleotides matching TRBD2. CDR3 length equals 16 residues. The J segment lost 2 bases and the V segment lost 5 bases, leaving 7 bases of the junction unmatched. Germline CDR1 and CDR2: SGHTA and FQGTGA.

The J gene is TRBJ2-7, the V gene TRBV2; the D gene could be TRBD1 or TRBD2 (5 bases each). Trimming removed 1 base at V and 9 bases at J, with 16 bases between. The V gene's germline CDR1 is SNHLY and CDR2 FYNNEI. The CDR3 runs to 14 residues. The CDR3: CASSEVGTARGQYF. The CDR3 nucleotides are TGTGCCAGCAGTGAAGTTGGGACGGCGCGTGGGCAGTACTTC.

This clone was seen a few times. The V call is TRBV5-5, the J call TRBJ2-2, with unresolved D. The V end lost 4 bases, the J end lost 6 bases, and 7 bases lay between the germline ends. Germline V gene data show CDR1 as SGHKS and CDR2 as YYEKEE (reference sequence). The CDR3 has 12 residues. The CDR3 here is CASSQISGELFF. The CDR3 coding sequence is TGTGCCAGCAGCCAGATATCCGGGGAGCTGTTTTTT.

The table lists this clone with a count of one. V is TRBV2 and J is TRBJ2-5; possible D gene TRBD2, 5 bases. Trimming left V 6 bases short and J 2 bases short, with 16 bases between. Germline values: CDR1 SNHLY, CDR2 FYNNEI. CDR3 length: 15 amino acids. As DNA, the CDR3 is TGTGCCAGCAGGTCCTTGGCGGGCGGACAAGAGACCCAGTACTTC. It codes for CASRSLAGGQETQYF.